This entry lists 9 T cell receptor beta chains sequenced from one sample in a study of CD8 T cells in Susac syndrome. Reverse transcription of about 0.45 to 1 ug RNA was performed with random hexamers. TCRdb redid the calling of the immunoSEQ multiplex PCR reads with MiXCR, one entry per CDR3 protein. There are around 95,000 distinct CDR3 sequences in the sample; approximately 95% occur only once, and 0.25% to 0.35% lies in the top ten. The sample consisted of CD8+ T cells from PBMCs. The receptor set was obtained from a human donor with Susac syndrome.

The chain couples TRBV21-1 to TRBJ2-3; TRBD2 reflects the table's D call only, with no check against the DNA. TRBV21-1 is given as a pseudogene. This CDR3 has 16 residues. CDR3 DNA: TGTGCCAGCAGCAAACGAACTAGCGTGTGCACAGATACGCAGTATTTT. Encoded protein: CASSKRTSVCTDTQYF.

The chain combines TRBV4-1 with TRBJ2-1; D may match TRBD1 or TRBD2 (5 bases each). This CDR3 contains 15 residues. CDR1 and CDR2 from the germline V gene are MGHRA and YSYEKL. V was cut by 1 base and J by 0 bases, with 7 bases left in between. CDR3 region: CASSQGGSSYNEQFF. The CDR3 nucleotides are TGCGCCAGCAGCCAAGGGGGGAGCTCCTACAATGAGCAGTTCTTC.

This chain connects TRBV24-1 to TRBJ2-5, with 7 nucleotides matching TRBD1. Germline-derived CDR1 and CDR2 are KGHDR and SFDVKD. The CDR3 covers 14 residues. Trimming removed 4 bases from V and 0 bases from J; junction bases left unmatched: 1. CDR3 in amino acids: CATSDTGDQETQYF. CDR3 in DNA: TGTGCCACCAGTGACACAGGGGACCAAGAGACCCAGTACTTC.

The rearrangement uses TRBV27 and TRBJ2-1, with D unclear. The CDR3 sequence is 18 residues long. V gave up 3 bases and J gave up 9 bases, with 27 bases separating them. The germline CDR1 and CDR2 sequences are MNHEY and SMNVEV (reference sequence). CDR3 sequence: CASSFFTVASAGYGEQFF. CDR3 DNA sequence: TGTGCCAGCAGTTTTTTTACGGTAGCTTCGGCTGGGTACGGTGAGCAGTTCTTC.

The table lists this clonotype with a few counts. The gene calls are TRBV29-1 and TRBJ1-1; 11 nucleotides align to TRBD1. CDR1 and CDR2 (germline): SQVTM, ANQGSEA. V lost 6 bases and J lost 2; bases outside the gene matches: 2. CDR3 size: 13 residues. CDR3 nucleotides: TGCAGCGTGGGACAGGGGGGAAACACTGAAGCTTTCTTT. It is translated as CSVGQGGNTEAFF.

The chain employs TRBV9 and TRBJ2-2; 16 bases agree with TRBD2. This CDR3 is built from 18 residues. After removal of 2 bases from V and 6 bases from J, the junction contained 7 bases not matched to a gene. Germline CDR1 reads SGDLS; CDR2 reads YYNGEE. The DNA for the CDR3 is TGTGCCAGCAGCGTCTCCCCCGGGACTAGCGGGGGGGCCGGGGAGCTGTTTTTT. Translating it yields CASSVSPGTSGGAGELFF.

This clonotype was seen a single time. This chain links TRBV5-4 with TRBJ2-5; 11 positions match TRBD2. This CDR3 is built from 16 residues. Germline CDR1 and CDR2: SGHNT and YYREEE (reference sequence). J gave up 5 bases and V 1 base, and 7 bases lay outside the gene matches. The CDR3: CASSLSGTSGQETQYF. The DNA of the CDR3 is TGTGCCAGCAGCTTGAGTGGGACTAGCGGCCAGGAGACCCAGTACTTC. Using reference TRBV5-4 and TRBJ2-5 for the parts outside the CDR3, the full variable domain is ETGVTQSPTHLIKTRGQQVTLRCSSQSGHNTVSWYQQALGQGPQFIFQYYREEENGRGNFPPRFSGLQFPNYSSELNVNALELDDSALYLCASSLSGTSGQETQYFGPGTRLLVL.

CDR3 protein: CASSPPKQAKNIQYF. Here the CDR3 DNA reads TGTGCCAGCTCACCACCGAAACAAGCCAAAAACATTCAGTACTTC. This chain uses TRBV18 with TRBJ2-4; no reliable D call. Germline CDR1 reads KGHSH; CDR2 reads LQKENI. V shed 0 bases and J shed 0 bases, with 6 bases lying between them. The CDR3 loop spans 15 amino acids.

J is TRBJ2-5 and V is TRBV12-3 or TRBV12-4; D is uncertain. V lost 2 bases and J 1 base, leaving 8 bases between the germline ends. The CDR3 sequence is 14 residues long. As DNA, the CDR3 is TGTGCCAGCAGTTTAAGTTCGGCCCAAGAGACCCAGTACTTC. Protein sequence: CASSLSSAQETQYF.